This is a list of T cell receptor beta chains from one sample in a study of T cells in tumors after PD-1 blockade. Using immunoSEQ multiplex PCR, the repertoire was profiled, and TCRdb retains in-frame clones only, with some absent. The table has roughly 49,000 clones, more than 65% seen once. This specimen was PBMCs, taken before anti-PD-1 treatment. All receptors come from a human donor with basal cell carcinoma. The CDR3 runs from the conserved cysteine through the conserved F or W. Each record gives: V gene, J gene, clone size, D gene, CDR3 protein, CDR3 DNA. The D gene is left open where the match is weak. The listing skips clone size in some rows; elsewhere it reads once, few, many or a size class.

TRBV5-1	TRBJ1-1	NA	NA	CALREGGQNTEAFF	TGCGCCTTAAGGGAAGGGGGGCAGAACACTGAAGCTTTCTTT
TRBV6-5	TRBJ2-5	few	NA	CASSYSANQETQYF	TGTGCCAGCAGTTACTCGGCAAACCAAGAGACCCAGTACTTC
TRBV7-6	TRBJ1-6	few	NA	CASSLGPGNSPLHF	TGTGCCAGCAGCTTAGGGCCGGGAAATTCACCCCTCCACTTT
TRBV5-5	TRBJ1-5	once	NA	CASSTAGVQPQHF	TGTGCCAGCAGCACTGCGGGGGTCCAGCCCCAGCATTTT
TRBV3-1/TRBV3-2	TRBJ2-1	NA	TRBD2	CASSQVQRGGIYEQFF	TGTGCCAGCAGCCAAGTGCAGCGGGGGGGGATCTATGAGCAGTTCTTC
TRBV5-1	TRBJ2-7	NA	NA	CASSLLGGQLRYEQYF	TGCGCCAGCAGCTTGCTAGGTGGACAGCTCCGATACGAGCAGTACTTC
TRBV29-1	TRBJ1-4	NA	TRBD1	CSARDRGPEKLFF	TGCAGCGCCCGGGACAGGGGGCCTGAAAAACTGTTTTTT
TRBV5-7	TRBJ1-2	NA	TRBD1	CASSLGGQGGVICGYTF	TGTGCCAGCAGCCTGGGGGGACAGGGGGGCGTTATTTGTGGCTACACCTTC
TRBV11-2	TRBJ2-1	NA	TRBD2	CASSLDGASGGAVTYNEQFF	TGTGCCAGCAGCTTAGATGGGGCTAGCGGGGGGGCCGTAACCTACAATGAGCAGTTCTTC
TRBV9	TRBJ2-1	few	NA	CASSVAPWGNEQFF	TGTGCCAGCAGCGTAGCACCGTGGGGGAATGAGCAGTTCTTC
TRBV6-9	TRBJ2-7	NA	TRBD1	CAPSAPRGQGGGEQYF	TGTGCCCCATCTGCCCCCAGGGGACAGGGCGGTGGCGAGCAGTACTTC
TRBV6-5	TRBJ2-7	NA	NA	CASSRGSHEQYF	TGTGCCAGCAGTCGGGGGAGCCACGAGCAGTACTTC
TRBV28	TRBJ1-5	NA	NA	CASIPHGEGVYQPQHF	TGTGCCAGCATCCCGCACGGGGAGGGCGTTTACCAGCCCCAGCATTTT
TRBV6-6	TRBJ2-2	NA	TRBD1	CASGTGPNTGELFF	TGTGCCAGCGGGACAGGACCGAACACCGGGGAGCTGTTTTTT
TRBV12-3/TRBV12-4	TRBJ1-1	NA	NA	CASSSLINEAFF	TGTGCCAGCAGTTCCCTTATAAATGAAGCTTTCTTT